This paragraph covers one T cell receptor beta chain sequence. This clone was found a few times. Its antigen remains unidentified. No qualities accompany the bases; no much larger clone lies one base away. These data are taken from a study of T cell changes during pregnancy in multiple sclerosis (dated by TCRdb to about 2019). In the study overall: Changes in the T cell repertoire over the course of pregnancy were examined in this study in women with multiple sclerosis.

Libraries were prepared through the immunoSEQ multiplex PCR assay. The source is immuneACCESS, and TCRdb retained only in-frame sequences with V and J called. Part of the clones is not carried over; for the studies checked, unresolved V genes explain less than half of this, and the remainder is unexplained. The sample table shows around 29,000 clones, and approximately 92% are seen once. Around 0.71% of the sample is in the top ten clones. The sequences come from CD4+ T cells from peripheral blood mononuclear cells, collected in the first trimester of pregnancy. The TCR sequence derives from a female donor with multiple sclerosis, enrolled in a pregnancy study.

This receptor carries the CDR3 CASSRRALQGASWTYF. The DNA is as follows: TGTGCCAGCAGCCGTAGGGCTCTCCAAGGGGCCTCCTGGACGTATTTT. The chain is encoded by TRBV14 joined to TRBJ2-3, with TRBD1 tentatively as D gene (5 bases match). Trimming at the junction amounts to 4 bases on V and 14 bases on J, and the germline ends lie 28 bases apart. CDR1 SGHDN and CDR2 FVKESK are derived from the germline V gene. The CDR3, from cysteine to phenylalanine, totals 16 residues. The retained sequence is limited to the CDR3, 48 bases, with the frame set at the first base.